The rows below give T cell receptor beta chains drawn from one sample of a study of OX40 agonist ivuxolimab in advanced cancers. The method was immunoSEQ multiplex PCR; TCRdb's version includes in-frame clones alone and lacks a portion of them. Found here are around 64,000 clones, 84% of them singletons; the top ten hold roughly 7.9%. The material sequenced was CD4+ or CD8+ T cells sorted from blood, taken in a trial of the OX40 agonist ivuxolimab. These receptors all come from an adult with an advanced solid tumor such as melanoma, head and neck, liver or kidney cancer. Each CDR3 is given with its conserved first and last residue. A D gene is named only where the DNA matches it firmly. Clone size, where shown, is once, few, many, or a class for clones that have expanded.

j_gene	d_gene	abundance	v_gene	CDR3nt	CDR3aa
TRBJ1-6	TRBD1	NA	TRBV6-5	TGTGCCAGCAGCTCGCTAACAGGGGGCCATTCACCCCTCCACTTT	CASSSLTGGHSPLHF
TRBJ2-1	TRBD2	NA	TRBV10-3	TGTGCCACCCGACTAGCGGGGGGCCAATTATCCTACAATGAGCAGTTCTTC	CATRLAGGQLSYNEQFF
TRBJ2-1	TRBD2	NA	TRBV9	TGTGCCAGCAGCGCCCGGACCGGGACTAGCGGGTCTAGCTCCTACAATGAGCAGTTCTTC	CASSARTGTSGSSSYNEQFF
TRBJ1-5	NA	NA	TRBV10-3	TGTGCCATCAGTGAAAAAGAAGGGGCTAATCAGCCCCAGCATTTT	CAISEKEGANQPQHF
TRBJ2-4	NA	NA	TRBV7-2	TGTGCCAGCAGCTTAGCGGGCCCGGGGATTCAGTACTTC	CASSLAGPGIQYF
TRBJ2-3	TRBD1	NA	TRBV6-5	TGTGCCGTCAGGGGGACAGGAAACACAGATACGCAGTATTTT	CAVRGTGNTDTQYF
TRBJ2-1	NA	NA	TRBV28	TGTGCCAGCACCCAGGGCGTACGGCAGTTCTTC	CASTQGVRQFF
TRBJ1-1	NA	NA	TRBV7-2	TGTGCCAGCAGCCCGAGGGTTAGCGCTGAAGCTTTCTTT	CASSPRVSAEAFF
TRBJ1-3	TRBD1	NA	TRBV2	TGTGCCAGCATTCGGGACAGGGGAACTGGAAACACCATATATTTT	CASIRDRGTGNTIYF
TRBJ2-2	NA	NA	TRBV28	TGTGCCAGCAGTTTAATGGCAGCGAACACCGGGGAGCTGTTTTTT	CASSLMAANTGELFF
TRBJ2-7	NA	NA	TRBV7-2	TGTGCCAGCAGCTTAGTGTCCTACGAGCAGTACTTC	CASSLVSYEQYF
TRBJ1-5	TRBD1	NA	TRBV12-5	TGTGCTAGTGGTTGGGGACAGGGGGTTTATAGCAATCAGCCCCAGCATTTT	CASGWGQGVYSNQPQHF
TRBJ1-4	NA	NA	TRBV7-9	TGTGCCAGCAGCTTCTCTTTAACTAATGAAAAACTGTTTTTT	CASSFSLTNEKLFF
TRBJ1-2	NA	NA	TRBV5-6	TGTGCCAGCAGCTTACGACCGGGGGAGACTTATGGCTACACCTTC	CASSLRPGETYGYTF
TRBJ2-7	TRBD1	NA	TRBV7-9	TGTGCCAGCAGCCGCTCAGGGGGACGCTCCTACGAGCAGTACTTC	CASSRSGGRSYEQYF
TRBJ2-1	TRBD1	NA	TRBV4-2	TGTGCCAGCAGCCAAGTACAGGGGATGGCTATAAATGAGCAGTTCTTC	CASSQVQGMAINEQFF
TRBJ1-5	TRBD1	once	TRBV7-2	TGTGCCAGCAGCTCTGACAGGGGAGGTCAGCCCCAGCATTTT	CASSSDRGGQPQHF
TRBJ1-2	NA	NA	TRBV27	TGTGCCAGCAGTTTTCAGGCAGGGTACTATGGCTACACCTTC	CASSFQAGYYGYTF
TRBJ1-4	NA	NA	TRBV10-3	TGTGCCATCAGTGAGGCGGCTCTGGGAAAACTGTTTTTT	CAISEAALGKLFF
TRBJ1-1	TRBD1	NA	TRBV14	TGTGCCAGCAGCATACGACAGGGCAGCACTGAAGCTTTCTTT	CASSIRQGSTEAFF
TRBJ2-1	TRBD2	NA	TRBV27	TGTGCCAGCAGTTTAATGTGGACTAGCGGGGGGACCTCCTACAATGAGCAGTTCTTC	CASSLMWTSGGTSYNEQFF
TRBJ2-3	NA	NA	TRBV9	TGTGCCAGCAGCGGCGGACTCACGGTCTCAGATACGCAGTATTTT	CASSGGLTVSDTQYF
TRBJ1-1	NA	NA	TRBV5-1	TGCGCCAGCAGCTGGGTCTCGGCGACCACCACTGAAGCTTTCTTT	CASSWVSATTTEAFF
TRBJ1-4	NA	NA	TRBV30	TGTGCCTGGAGTGTTGGTGGAGGTGGTGAAAAACTGTTTTTT	CAWSVGGGGEKLFF
TRBJ1-3	NA	once	TRBV7-9	TGTGCCAGCAGCGCCGGGCTCCGCACCATATATTTT	CASSAGLRTIYF
TRBJ1-1	TRBD1	once	TRBV6-6	TGTGCCAGCAGGACAGGGGGCTACACTGAAGCTTTCTTT	CASRTGGYTEAFF
TRBJ1-1	TRBD1	NA	TRBV10-3	TGTGCCATCAGTGAGTTGGACAGGGCGGTGAACACTGAAGCTTTCTTT	CAISELDRAVNTEAFF
TRBJ2-5	NA	NA	TRBV10-3	TGTGCCATCAGTGTTGGGGAGACCCAGTACTTC	CAISVGETQYF
TRBJ2-1	NA	NA	TRBV28	TGTGCCAGCAGTCCCCTCCGACGTTACGACAATGAGCAGTTCTTC	CASSPLRRYDNEQFF
TRBJ2-7	NA	NA	TRBV29-1	TGCAGCGCCATTCCGGGCAGCTCCTACGAGCAGTACTTC	CSAIPGSSYEQYF
TRBJ2-3	NA	NA	TRBV7-2	TGTGCCAGCAGCTTATATTCCAGGGAAGATACGCAGTATTTT	CASSLYSREDTQYF
TRBJ2-2	NA	NA	TRBV5-1	TGCGCCAGCAGCTTGGGGTTGCAGACCACCGGGGAGCTGTTTTTT	CASSLGLQTTGELFF
TRBJ2-2	TRBD1	once	TRBV6-5	TGTGCCAGCAGCAAACGACAGGGCTCTGGGGAGCTGTTTTTT	CASSKRQGSGELFF
TRBJ1-1	NA	NA	TRBV10-3	TGTGCCATCAGTGAGGGTTACTCTGAAGCTTTCTTT	CAISEGYSEAFF
TRBJ1-1	NA	NA	TRBV5-1	TGCGCCAGCACCACGAGAGGGGGTCTGAACACTGAAGCTTTCTTT	CASTTRGGLNTEAFF
TRBJ2-1	TRBD2	NA	TRBV5-6	TGTGCCAGCAGCTTCGGGACGTGGGAGGGTGAGCAGTTCTTC	CASSFGTWEGEQFF
TRBJ1-5	NA	once	TRBV5-8	TGTGCCAGCAGCTTGGACGGGCGTAGCAATCAGCCCCAGCATTTT	CASSLDGRSNQPQHF
TRBJ2-7	TRBD1	NA	TRBV7-2	TGTGCCAGCAGCTTCAAAGAAGGACAGGTCTACGAGCAGTACTTC	CASSFKEGQVYEQYF
TRBJ2-7	NA	NA	TRBV5-1	TGCGCCAGCAGCGGGAGCTACGAGCAGTACTTC	CASSGSYEQYF
TRBJ2-6	TRBD1	NA	TRBV2	TGTGCCAGCAGTAGGGGACAGGCAGGCTCTGGGGCCAACGTCCTGACTTTC	CASSRGQAGSGANVLTF
TRBJ2-1	NA	few	TRBV5-1	TGCGCCAGCAATCAAGTCGGTGCTGTCGATGAGCAGTTCTTC	CASNQVGAVDEQFF
TRBJ1-2	NA	NA	TRBV30	TGTGCCTGGAGTCCCCCCTATACCCCAGCTAACTATGGCTGCACCTTC	CAWSPPYTPANYGCTF
TRBJ1-1	NA	once	TRBV7-8	TGTGCCAGCAGCTTAACGGCTGGCGGGGAAGCTTTCTTT	CASSLTAGGEAFF
TRBJ1-5	NA	once	TRBV19	TGTGCCAGTAGCGTTCGCGGGGGGGCAAATAGCAATCAGCCCCAGCATTTT	CASSVRGGANSNQPQHF
TRBJ2-7	TRBD1	NA	TRBV28	TGTGCCAGCAGTGCACCTCGAGTAGGGACAGGGGCTAACGAGCAGTACTTC	CASSAPRVGTGANEQYF
TRBJ2-1	TRBD2	NA	TRBV5-8	TGTGCCAGCAGCTTGGCCATGCGGGAGCCCGGCAATGAGCAGTTCTTC	CASSLAMREPGNEQFF